This T cell receptor beta chain was retrieved from a study of T cells in Graves' hyperthyroidism and ophthalmopathy. Subjects with ophthalmopathy showed a Clinical Activity Score no lower than 3, a NOSPECS grade no lower than 4, and a duration shorter than 3 months. Fresh peripheral blood, about 9.6 ml, yielded the PBMCs. The junction had 7 bases not matched to a gene; V was cut back by 3 bases and J by 5 bases. Germline V gene sequence: CDR1 PRHDT, CDR2 FYEKMQ (reference sequence). The CDR3 loop spans 16 amino acids. Using RNA transcripts as the source, TCR beta CDR3 regions were amplified. A first-round RT-PCR of the TCR CDR3 used the HTBI primer set. TCRdb re-derived calls from the multiplex PCR reads in MiXCR, one entry per CDR3 protein. The sample includes hundreds of thousands of distinct CDR3 sequences, approximately 15% of them seen just once.

Sequencing was done on a sample of blood. J is TRBJ2-5 and V is TRBV13; 12 nucleotides match TRBD2. The sequence was collected from a woman in her forties or fifties with Graves' ophthalmopathy. Here the CDR3 reads CASSFLTSGSLETQYF. CDR3 nucleotide sequence: TGTGCCAGCAGCTTCTTGACTAGCGGGAGTCTGGAGACCCAGTACTTC.